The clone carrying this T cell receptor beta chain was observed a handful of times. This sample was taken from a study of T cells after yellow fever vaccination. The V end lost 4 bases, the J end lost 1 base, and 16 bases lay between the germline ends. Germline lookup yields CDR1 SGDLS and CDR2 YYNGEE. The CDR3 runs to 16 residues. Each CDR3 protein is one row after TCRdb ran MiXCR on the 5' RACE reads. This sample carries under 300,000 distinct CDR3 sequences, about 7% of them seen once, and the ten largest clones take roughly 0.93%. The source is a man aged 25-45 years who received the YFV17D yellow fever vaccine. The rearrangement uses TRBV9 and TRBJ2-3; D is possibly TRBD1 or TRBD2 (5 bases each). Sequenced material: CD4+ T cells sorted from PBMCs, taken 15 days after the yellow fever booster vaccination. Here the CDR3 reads CASSSGRDHRTDTQYF. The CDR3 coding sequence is TGTGCCAGCAGCTCGGGCCGGGACCACCGCACAGATACGCAGTATTTT. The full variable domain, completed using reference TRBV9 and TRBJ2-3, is DSGVTQTPKHLITATGQRVTLRCSPRSGDLSVYWYQQSLDQGLQFLIQYYNGEERAKGNILERFSAQQFPDLHSELNLSSLELGDSALYFCASSSGRDHRTDTQYFGPGTRLTVL.